One sample yielded the 6 T cell receptor beta chains listed below, sequenced in a study. One entry per CDR3 protein results from TCRdb running MiXCR on the 5' RACE reads. The sample's table shows around 15 distinct CDR3 sequences. The sorted Tregs were CD4+CD25+CD127-/low cells. The sequenced sample was Tregs sorted from a lymph node. The source of these receptors is a female donor with breast cancer.

As to this clonotype: Within a library made for alpha chains, this beta chain is off target, and its count is uninformative. V is TRBV4-1 and J is TRBJ1-2, with unresolved D. Trimming left V 1 base short and J 5 bases short, with 11 bases between. Germline V CDR1 and CDR2: MGHRA, YSYEKL. This CDR3 has 14 amino acids. The CDR3 is CASSQAMGDYGYTF. CDR3 bases: TGCGCCAGCAGCCAAGCGATGGGAGATTATGGCTACACCTTC.

As concerns this clonotype: This beta chain is off target for a library built for alpha chains, so its abundance means little. The chain joins TRBV4-2 to TRBJ2-1; D not resolved. V was cut by 0 bases and J by 8 bases, with 2 bases left in between. CDR3 length: 11 residues. CDR1 and CDR2 (germline): LGHNA, YNFKEQ. The CDR3 sequence: CASSQEHEQFF. The DNA for the CDR3 is TGTGCCAGCAGCCAAGAACATGAGCAGTTCTTC.

In regard to this clonotype: With the library built for alpha chains, this beta chain is off target and its frequency is not meaningful. This rearrangement joins TRBV27 to TRBJ1-6; a possible D gene is TRBD1 (6 bases). The ends were cut back, 5 bases at V and 10 bases at J, with 15 bases in the middle. In germline, CDR1 is MNHEY, CDR2 SMNVEV (reference sequence). The CDR3 sequence is 14 residues long. In DNA form, the CDR3 reads TGTGCCAGCAGTCCATACAGGGAGGGGTCACCCCTCCACTTT. It is translated as CASSPYREGSPLHF.

As regards this clonotype: This beta chain is a stray read from a library made for alpha chains; its abundance is not meaningful. The chain links TRBV28 to TRBJ2-5; D remains ambiguous. Per germline, CDR1 MDHEN and CDR2 SYDVKM. The CDR3 length is 15 residues. Trimming stripped 1 base from V and 4 bases from J, with 13 bases between. The chain's CDR3 is CASSLSPRSRETQYF. CDR3 nucleotides: TGTGCCAGCAGTTTATCCCCCAGAAGTAGAGAGACCCAGTACTTC.

Worth noting for this clonotype: This beta chain appears as a stray read in a library generated for alpha chains; its size is not informative. The gene calls are TRBV7-9 and TRBJ2-1; the match to TRBD2 covers 11 bases. Looked up from germline, CDR1 is SEHNR and CDR2 is FQNEAQ (reference sequence). The CDR3 has 16 residues. V gave up 5 bases and J gave up 2 bases; unmatched junction bases: 5. CDR3 in amino acids: CASSAIAGGPYNEQFF. In nucleotides, the CDR3 is TGTGCCAGCAGCGCAATAGCGGGAGGGCCCTACAATGAGCAGTTCTTC. Full variable domain (outside the CDR3, taken from reference TRBV7-9 and TRBJ2-1): DTGVSQNPRHKITKRGQNVTFRCDPISEHNRLYWYRQTLGQGPEFLTYFQNEAQLEKSRLLSDRFSAERPKGSFSTLEIQRTEQGDSAMYLCASSAIAGGPYNEQFFGPGTRLTVL.

In the case of this clonotype: One end of the junction fails to match germline, which may point to a read error. As an off-target read in a library built for alpha chains, this beta chain has a frequency of little significance. The chain has TRBV5-1 and TRBJ2-1; TRBD2 matches 8 bases. This CDR3 has 18 amino acids. Germline lookup yields CDR1 SGHRS and CDR2 YFSETQ. CDR3 DNA: TGCGCCAGCAGCGTACCCGCGACTAGCGTTCCCTCCTACAATGTGCAGTTCTTC. As protein: CASSVPATSVPSYNVQFF.